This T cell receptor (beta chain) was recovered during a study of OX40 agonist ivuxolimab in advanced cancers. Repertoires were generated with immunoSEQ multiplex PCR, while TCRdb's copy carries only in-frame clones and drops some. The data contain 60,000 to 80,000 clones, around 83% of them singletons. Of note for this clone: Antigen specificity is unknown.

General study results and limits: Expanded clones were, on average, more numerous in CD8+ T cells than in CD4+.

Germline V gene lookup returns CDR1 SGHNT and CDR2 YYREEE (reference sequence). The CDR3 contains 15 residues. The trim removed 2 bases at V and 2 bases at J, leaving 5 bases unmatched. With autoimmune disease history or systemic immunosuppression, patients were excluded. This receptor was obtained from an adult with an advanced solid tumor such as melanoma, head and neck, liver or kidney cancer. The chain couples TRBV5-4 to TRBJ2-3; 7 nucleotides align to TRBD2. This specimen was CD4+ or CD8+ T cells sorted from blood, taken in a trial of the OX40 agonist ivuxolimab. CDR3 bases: TGTGCCAGCAGCTTTGGGGGGGTAGCCACAGATACGCAGTATTTT. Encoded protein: CASSFGGVATDTQYF. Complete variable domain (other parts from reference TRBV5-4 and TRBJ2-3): ETGVTQSPTHLIKTRGQQVTLRCSSQSGHNTVSWYQQALGQGPQFIFQYYREEENGRGNFPPRFSGLQFPNYSSELNVNALELDDSALYLCASSFGGVATDTQYFGPGTRLTVL.